This T cell receptor (beta chain) is from a study of T-cell memory formation after mild COVID-19. This CDR3 comprises 17 residues. Per germline, CDR1 MGHRA and CDR2 YSYEKL. The V gene end was trimmed by 0 bases and the J gene end by 2 bases; junction bases not matched to a gene: 6. TCRdb processed the 5' RACE reads anew with MiXCR; each CDR3 protein has one entry. Among hundreds of thousands of distinct CDR3 sequences listed, roughly 17% were seen once. The V call is TRBV4-1, the J call TRBJ2-3; 9 nucleotides align to TRBD2. Sequencing was done on a sample of PBMCs or a T cell subset sorted from them (not recorded which). The receptor was isolated from a man between 18 and 35 years old who had mild COVID-19 (a few samples of this study predate the infection). Cell type and time point are not known. Written as DNA, the CDR3 is TGCGCCAGCAGCCAAGACCTCACTAGCGGGTACACAGATACGCAGTATTTT. Encoded protein: CASSQDLTSGYTDTQYF.